These T cell receptor beta chains were read from a single sample in a study of T-cell reconstitution after alpha-beta-depleted transplantation in children. One entry per CDR3 protein results from TCRdb running MiXCR on the PCR reads. The repertoire holds over 300,000 distinct CDR3 sequences, with approximately 10% as singletons. The starting material was PBMCs from the stem cell graft donor, obtained from the stem cell graft. These receptor sequences come from a human donor who donated a stem cell graft to a child with acute lymphoblastic leukemia. CDR3s include the opening cysteine and the closing phenylalanine or tryptophan. The D gene is left open where the match is weak. Clone size is stated in some rows and not others, as once, few, many or a class when expanded.

D,V,J,size,DNA,CDR3
-,TRBV10-1,TRBJ2-1,many,TGCGCCAGCAGTGGACCGGGCGGTGAGCAGTTCTTC,CASSGPGGEQFF
TRBD2,TRBV10-3,TRBJ2-1,few,TGTGCCATCAGTGAGGACGGACTAGCGGGGGACCGCGCCTACAATGAGCAGTTCTTC,CAISEDGLAGDRAYNEQFF
-,TRBV6-2/TRBV6-3,TRBJ2-6,-,TGTGCCAGCAGTCGCGGTACTAAGAGCGCTGGGGCCAACGTCCTGACTTTC,CASSRGTKSAGANVLTF
TRBD1,TRBV20-1,TRBJ1-5,-,TGCAGTGCTAGAGATTTCGCCAGGGGGGACAATCAGCCCCAGCATTTT,CSARDFARGDNQPQHF
-,TRBV5-1,TRBJ1-6,-,TGCGCCAGCAGCTTGGTCTCGACTTATAATTCACCCCTCCACTTT,CASSLVSTYNSPLHF
TRBD1,TRBV20-1,TRBJ1-5,-,TGCAGTGCTAGACCGACGGGACAGGGGGCTGGGCAGCCCCAGCATTTT,CSARPTGQGAGQPQHF
TRBD2,TRBV7-2,TRBJ2-7,few,TGTGCCAGCAGCCCCCGGGGTAGCGGGGTCTACGAGCAGTACTTC,CASSPRGSGVYEQYF
TRBD1,TRBV12-3/TRBV12-4,TRBJ1-2,-,TGTGCCAGCAGTTCTAGGACAGGGGCGTTGGATGGCTACACCTTC,CASSSRTGALDGYTF
-,TRBV4-3,TRBJ1-1,-,TGCGCCAGCAGCCAAGATCCCCAGGGTCGGAACACTGAAGCTTTCTTT,CASSQDPQGRNTEAFF
-,TRBV5-1,TRBJ1-2,-,TGCGCCAGCAGCCTATCCTGGCTGCCTACGGATGGCTACACCTTC,CASSLSWLPTDGYTF
-,TRBV20-1,TRBJ1-1,few,TGCAGTGCCCCGACAGGTCTCGGGAACACTGAAGCTTTCTTT,CSAPTGLGNTEAFF
-,TRBV29-1,TRBJ1-2,few,TGCAGCGTTGATAGTGCAGGGCGCGAGGTGGACTATGGCTACACCTTC,CSVDSAGREVDYGYTF
TRBD1,TRBV7-8,TRBJ2-3,few,TGTGCCAGCAGCTCCAGGGGGCGCGGCACAGATACGCAGTATTTT,CASSSRGRGTDTQYF
TRBD2,TRBV7-2,TRBJ2-3,few,TGTGCCAGCAGCCCAGAAAGCGGGAGGCCCACGGGGACGCAGTATTTT,CASSPESGRPTGTQYF
-,TRBV20-1,TRBJ2-2,-,TGCAGTGCTAGAGATGAGGTTTGGGACACCGGGGAGCTGTTTTTT,CSARDEVWDTGELFF
TRBD2,TRBV20-1,TRBJ2-7,-,TGCAGTATCAGCGGGAGAAGCCACGAGCAGTACTTC,CSISGRSHEQYF
TRBD2,TRBV20-1,TRBJ2-5,few,TGCAGTGCCCATGGACTAGCGGGGCTAGAGACCCAGTACTTC,CSAHGLAGLETQYF
-,TRBV5-1,TRBJ1-1,few,TGCGCCAGCAGCTCTTCCTCGGACGGCTACACTGAAGCTTTCTTT,CASSSSSDGYTEAFF
-,TRBV24-1,TRBJ2-3,-,TGTGCCACCAGTGATCAATTGGGAGATACGCAGTATTTT,CATSDQLGDTQYF
-,TRBV6-7,TRBJ2-1,-,TGTGCCAGCAGTTACTCGAGTGAGGCAGACGAGCAGTTCTTC,CASSYSSEADEQFF
TRBD2,TRBV7-9,TRBJ2-1,-,TGTGCCAGCTCCCGACTAGCGGGGGTCCTCAATGAGCAGTTCTTC,CASSRLAGVLNEQFF
TRBD2,TRBV7-9,TRBJ2-7,-,TGTGCCAGCAGCTCCCTAGCGGGAGGCGGGACCTACGAGCAGTACTTC,CASSSLAGGGTYEQYF
TRBD2,TRBV27,TRBJ2-7,few,TGTGCCAGCAAAACGCGGGGGTCAGGTGAGGAGCAGTACTTC,CASKTRGSGEEQYF
-,TRBV5-5,TRBJ1-1,-,TGTGCCAGCAGCTTTGGTCAGGGCCTTGAAGCTTTCTTT,CASSFGQGLEAFF